The 7 T cell receptor beta chains given below trace back to one sample, sequenced in a study of T-cell memory formation after mild COVID-19. TCRdb called the 5' RACE reads again in MiXCR, with one record for every CDR3 protein. The sample consists of about 390,000 distinct CDR3 sequences, 15% to 20% of them appearing once. The sample comprised PBMCs or a T cell subset sorted from them (not recorded which). These receptors all stem from a man between 18 and 29 years old who had mild COVID-19 (a few samples of this study predate the infection). Cell type and time point are not known.

This clonotype has just a few counts. The chain recombines TRBV7-2 with TRBJ2-7, with D unresolved. Trimming stripped 3 bases from V and 0 bases from J, with 9 bases between. This CDR3 is built from 14 residues. CDR1 and CDR2 from the germline V gene are SGHTA and FQGNSA. The CDR3 spells CASSFRISSYEQYF. CDR3 sequence (DNA): TGTGCCAGCAGCTTCCGGATCAGCTCCTACGAGCAGTACTTC.

The chain employs TRBV12-3 or TRBV12-4 and TRBJ2-7, with 10 nucleotides matching TRBD1. Trimming at V came to 6 bases and at J to 6 bases, leaving 8 bases not matched to a gene. The CDR3 has 14 residues. DNA of the CDR3: TGTGCCAGCAGGTCCGGGACAGGGGCGACCGAGCAGTACTTC. Amino acids: CASRSGTGATEQYF.

This chain joins TRBV12-3 or TRBV12-4 and TRBJ1-2, with a possible D match to TRBD1 (5 bases). There are 15 residues in the CDR3. V was shortened by 3 bases and J by 4 bases, with 15 bases between the two germline ends. The CDR3 protein is CASSLGPTDSYGYTF. The CDR3 DNA sequence: TGTGCCAGCAGTTTGGGGCCGACGGACTCCTATGGCTACACCTTC.

CDR3: CASSLLVNEQFF. The CDR3, as DNA: TGCGCCAGCAGCTTGTTAGTCAATGAGCAGTTCTTC. V gene TRBV5-1 combines with J gene TRBJ2-1; D call uncertain. The CDR3 spans 12 residues. Germline V gene data show CDR1 as SGHRS and CDR2 as YFSETQ. V was shortened by 1 base and J by 6 bases, with 5 bases between the two germline ends.

This chain connects TRBV7-8 to TRBJ1-5; D remains unclear. The germline CDR1 and CDR2 sequences are SGHVS and FQNEAQ. V was cut by 3 bases and J by 3 bases, with 12 bases left in between. The length of the CDR3 is 15 residues. CDR3 residues: CASSFLRRPNQPQHF. The CDR3 DNA reads TGTGCCAGCAGCTTCCTGAGACGGCCCAATCAGCCCCAGCATTTT. The full variable domain, with the rest looked up from reference TRBV7-8 and TRBJ1-5, is GAGVSQSPRYKVAKRGQDVALRCDPISGHVSLFWYQQALGQGPEFLTYFQNEAQLDKSGLPSDRFFAERPEGSVSTLKIQRTQQEDSAVYLCASSFLRRPNQPQHFGDGTRLSIL.

Turning to this clonotype: The junction does not match germline at one end; this may be a read error. The rearrangement joins TRBV30 to TRBJ1-4, with D unclear. The CDR3 covers 16 residues. CDR1 GTSNPN and CDR2 SVGIG come from the germline V gene (reference sequence). CDR3 bases: TGTGCCGGGAGTGTACCCATGGATCTTTCGGGCGAAAAACTGTTTTTT. This sequence encodes CAGSVPMDLSGEKLFF.

In its sample, this clonotype was seen a few times. The chain carries TRBV7-8 and TRBJ2-2; D remains ambiguous. This CDR3 has 18 residues. The germline CDR1 and CDR2 sequences are SGHVS and FQNEAQ. V dropped 5 bases and J dropped 4 bases, with 23 bases sitting between them. Here the CDR3 DNA reads TGTGCCAGCAGCCCCCGCTTTAAGGCGAGCCTCCGCACCGGGGAGCTGTTTTTT. Translation gives CASSPRFKASLRTGELFF.